This TCR beta chain was recorded in a study of T cell repertoires in cytomegalovirus infection. About the research overall: It was the public TCR beta signatures that indicated both CMV infection and matching HLA type.

The CDR3 spans 15 residues. Germline values: CDR1 MNHEY, CDR2 SMNVEV (reference sequence). The V end lost 5 bases, the J end lost 5 bases, and 18 bases lay between the germline ends. TCRdb passed the reads through MiXCR, listing each CDR3 protein once. Seen here are 85,000 to 120,000 distinct CDR3 sequences, 16% observed once, and the top ten hold around 8.5%. Study results and limitations: People with CMV and the relevant HLA were identified by cumulative public TCR beta family frequency. Dominating the ex vivo response were TCR beta clonotypes that were CMV-specific and HLA-C-restricted.

This clonotype was seen a few times. Antigen unknown. The genes are TRBV27 and TRBJ2-5; tentative D call: TRBD1 (6 bases). This sequence originates from a human donor in good health (CMV status not recorded). Some clones in this sample may be carry-over from other donors' samples. Input material: PBMCs. The CDR3, as DNA: TGTGCCAGCAGTCTCAGGGGAGATTTTGTGGAGACCCAGTACTTC. Encoded protein: CASSLRGDFVETQYF.